One and the same sample provided the 20 T cell receptor beta chains below, sequenced in a study of blood T cell repertoires in COVID-19. Here immunoSEQ multiplex PCR was the method, and the copy in TCRdb shows in-frame clones only, minus some. This sample has approximately 150,000 clones, with less than 90% found just once. Sequencing was performed on peripheral blood. All receptors come from a woman between 70 and 85 years old with acute or convalescent COVID-19.

This chain links TRBV6-1 with TRBJ1-3; D gene unclear. From germline, CDR1 is MNHNS and CDR2 SASEGT. Trimming left V 0 bases short and J 0 bases short, with 6 bases between. The CDR3 is made up of 15 amino acids. Here the CDR3 DNA reads TGTGCCAGCAGTGAAGCAACACACTCTGGAAACACCATATATTTT. It translates to CASSEATHSGNTIYF.

The chain recombines TRBV18 with TRBJ1-5; tentatively, D is TRBD1 (5 bases). CDR1 KGHSH and CDR2 LQKENI come from the germline V gene. The CDR3 has 16 amino acids. V lost 6 bases and J 7 bases, leaving 22 bases between the germline ends. The CDR3, as DNA: TGTGCCAGCTCCGGGGCCCCCGGGAGCGCAGGGCAGCCCCAGCATTTT. Protein: CASSGAPGSAGQPQHF. Full variable domain (missing parts from reference TRBV18 and TRBJ1-5): NAGVMQNPRHLVRRRGQEARLRCSPMKGHSHVYWYRQLPEEGLKFMVYLQKENIIDESGMPKERFSAEFPKEGPSILRIQQVVRGDSAAYFCASSGAPGSAGQPQHFGDGTRLSIL.

This clone was seen once. The chain uses TRBV6-2 or TRBV6-3 and TRBJ2-2; tentatively, D is TRBD2 (5 bases). This CDR3 is built from 15 residues. From germline, CDR1 is MNHEY and CDR2 SVGEGT. V dropped 0 bases and J dropped 4 bases, with 9 bases sitting between them. The CDR3 loop reads CASSYSTGSTGELFF. CDR3 DNA sequence: TGTGCCAGCAGTTACTCGACGGGATCCACCGGGGAGCTGTTTTTT.

This sequence joins TRBV3-1 (or the pseudogene TRBV3-2) and TRBJ2-7, with 8 bases lining up with TRBD2. V dropped 0 bases and J dropped 5; count of bases not matched to a gene: 6. The CDR3 runs 15 residues. Germline V gene sequence: CDR1 LGHDT, CDR2 YNNKEL (reference sequence). CDR3 nucleotides: TGTGCCAGCAGCCAAGATACCAGCGGGAGCCACGAGCAGTACTTC. This translates into CASSQDTSGSHEQYF.

V and J are TRBV18 and TRBJ2-2; D unresolved. V lost 0 bases and J 2 bases, leaving 10 bases between the germline ends. Looked up from germline, CDR1 is KGHSH and CDR2 is LQKENI. The CDR3 totals 16 residues. The CDR3 loop reads CASSPPYLTNTGELFF. CDR3 nucleotides: TGTGCCAGCTCACCACCGTACTTAACTAACACCGGGGAGCTGTTTTTT.

The genes are TRBV5-1 and TRBJ1-1; TRBD1 is a possible D gene (5 bases). CDR1 SGHRS and CDR2 YFSETQ come from the germline V gene. V was pared by 2 bases and J by 0 bases, with 14 bases between. The CDR3 length is 16 residues. DNA for the CDR3: TGCGCCAGCAGCTTCATACAGGCTAGTATGAACACTGAAGCTTTCTTT. Translation: CASSFIQASMNTEAFF.

Only one count was recorded for this clone. CDR3 DNA: TGTGCCAGCAGTCGACAGGGGAAAGGGAACACCATATATTTT. It translates to CASSRQGKGNTIYF. This sequence joins TRBV6-5 and TRBJ1-3, with TRBD1 identical over 8 bases. Trimming removed 5 bases from V and 7 bases from J; junction bases left unmatched: 7. The length of the CDR3 is 14 residues. Germline-derived CDR1 and CDR2 are MNHEY and SVGAGI.

The chain combines TRBV6-2 or TRBV6-3 with TRBJ2-2; a possible D gene is TRBD1 (5 bases). Trimming removed 5 bases from V and 1 base from J, with 11 bases in between. CDR3 size: 15 residues. Looked up from germline, CDR1 is MNHEY and CDR2 is SVGEGT. The DNA of the CDR3 is TGTGCCAGCAGTACTCTAACAGGGAACACCGGGGAGCTGTTTTTT. Translation: CASSTLTGNTGELFF.

About this clone: An end of the junction does not agree with germline; a read error may underlie this. In the same sample, other DNA sequences code for this CDR3. The J gene is TRBJ2-3, the V gene TRBV18; TRBD1 matches at 7 bases. This CDR3 has 13 amino acids. The germline CDR1 and CDR2 sequences are KGHSH and LQKENI. The CDR3 loop is CASSPPGTDTQYF. The CDR3 coding sequence is TGTGCCAGCTCACCACCTGGGACAGACACGCAGTATTTT.

The V gene is TRBV28, the J gene TRBJ1-2; 8 bases are shared with TRBD1. In germline, CDR1 is MDHEN, CDR2 SYDVKM. This CDR3 spans 12 amino acids. V gave up 6 bases and J gave up 8 bases; unmatched junction bases: 5. The CDR3 bases are TGTGCCAGCAGCGCAGGGGGCCGGGGCTACACCTTC. This gives the protein CASSAGGRGYTF.

This chain uses TRBV6-5 with TRBJ1-1, with 9 bases aligning to TRBD1. This CDR3 is built from 15 residues. Germline assignment: CDR1 MNHEY and CDR2 SVGAGI. J gave up 4 bases and V 7 bases, and 10 bases lay outside the gene matches. CDR3 sequence reads: CASTNTGTGSTEAFF. In DNA, the CDR3 is TGTGCCAGCACAAACACCGGGACAGGGTCCACTGAAGCTTTCTTT.

CDR3 sequence (DNA): TGTGCCAGCACGCCCGGGACTACGACGTTCTCTGGGGCCAACGTCCTGACTTTC. Amino acids: CASTPGTTTFSGANVLTF. The chain couples TRBV7-9 to TRBJ2-6, with 7 positions matching TRBD2. Germline lookup yields CDR1 SEHNR and CDR2 FQNEAQ (reference sequence). Losses at the gene ends were 7 bases for V and 0 bases for J; bases not matched to a gene: 12. This CDR3 comprises 18 residues.

The chain has TRBV2 and TRBJ2-1; 7 bases align to TRBD2. The CDR3 runs to 18 residues. Germline lookup yields CDR1 SNHLY and CDR2 FYNNEI. With 1 base clipped from V and 10 bases from J, the junction kept 19 bases outside the gene matches. The CDR3 is CASSEDGSPSGPPLEQFF. The CDR3 region has the DNA TGTGCCAGCAGTGAAGACGGGTCACCTAGCGGCCCTCCTTTGGAGCAGTTCTTC.

V and J are TRBV25-1 and TRBJ1-4; D is perhaps TRBD1 (6 bases). The CDR3 is 13 residues long. V lost 6 bases and J lost 7, with 12 bases in between. CDR1 and CDR2 from the germline V gene are MGHDK and SYGVNS. CDR3 loop: CASRAGGSEKLFF. The CDR3 nucleotides are TGTGCCAGCAGGGCGGGGGGCAGTGAAAAACTGTTTTTT.

This chain joins TRBV9 and TRBJ1-1; D possibly corresponds to TRBD1 (6 bases). This CDR3 is built from 18 residues. The V end lost 3 bases, the J end lost 2 bases, and 23 bases lay between the germline ends. Germline CDR1 is SGDLS and CDR2 is YYNGEE. CDR3 loop: CASSAPSWTVRGNTEAFF. CDR3 DNA sequence: TGTGCCAGCAGCGCCCCCTCGTGGACAGTCCGGGGTAACACTGAAGCTTTCTTT. The variable domain in full, with the rest retrieved from reference TRBV9 and TRBJ1-1, is DSGVTQTPKHLITATGQRVTLRCSPRSGDLSVYWYQQSLDQGLQFLIQYYNGEERAKGNILERFSAQQFPDLHSELNLSSLELGDSALYFCASSAPSWTVRGNTEAFFGQGTRLTVV.

This clone has only one observation. CDR3 coding DNA: TGTGCCAGCAGCTTAGCCGGGACAGGGAACACTGAAGCTTTCTTT. This codes for CASSLAGTGNTEAFF. V and J are TRBV7-9 and TRBJ1-1, with TRBD1 matching over 8 bases. Germline V CDR1 and CDR2: SEHNR, FQNEAQ (reference sequence). There are 15 residues in the CDR3. V lost 0 bases to trimming and J lost 1 base; unmatched junction nucleotides: 1.

This sequence joins TRBV3-1 (or the pseudogene TRBV3-2) and TRBJ2-6; D not resolved. From germline, CDR1 is LGHDT and CDR2 YNNKEL (reference sequence). The CDR3 loop spans 18 amino acids. The ends were cut back, 5 bases at V and 0 bases at J, with 17 bases in the middle. The CDR3: CASSYPLVTASGANVLTF. The CDR3 DNA sequence: TGTGCCAGCAGCTACCCCCTCGTGACTGCCTCTGGGGCCAACGTCCTGACTTTC.

J is TRBJ1-1 and V is TRBV4-3; the D is unclear. V was cut by 1 base and J by 2 bases, with 5 bases left in between. The CDR3 covers 13 residues. Germline CDR1 and CDR2: LGHNA and YSLEER. This CDR3 reads CASSQGVNTEAFF. The CDR3 DNA reads TGCGCCAGCAGCCAAGGAGTAAACACTGAAGCTTTCTTT.

The chain links TRBV7-2 to TRBJ1-3; TRBD1 might be the D (6 bases). CDR3 length equals 17 residues. In germline, CDR1 is SGHTA, CDR2 FQGNSA. V lost 0 bases and J 0 bases, leaving 12 bases between the germline ends. CDR3 nucleotide sequence: TGTGCCAGCAGCTTAGCTCGGACAGTGTTCTCTGGAAACACCATATATTTT. As protein: CASSLARTVFSGNTIYF.

This clone was found a few times. The chain combines TRBV5-1 with TRBJ1-2; the match to TRBD1 covers 7 bases. Trimming cost V 0 bases and J 6 bases; bases outside gene matches: 2. This CDR3 has 13 amino acids. Per the germline V gene, CDR1 is SGHRS and CDR2 is YFSETQ. The CDR3 region has the DNA TGCGCCAGCAGCTTGGATCAGGGGGATGGCTACACCTTC. It codes for CASSLDQGDGYTF.